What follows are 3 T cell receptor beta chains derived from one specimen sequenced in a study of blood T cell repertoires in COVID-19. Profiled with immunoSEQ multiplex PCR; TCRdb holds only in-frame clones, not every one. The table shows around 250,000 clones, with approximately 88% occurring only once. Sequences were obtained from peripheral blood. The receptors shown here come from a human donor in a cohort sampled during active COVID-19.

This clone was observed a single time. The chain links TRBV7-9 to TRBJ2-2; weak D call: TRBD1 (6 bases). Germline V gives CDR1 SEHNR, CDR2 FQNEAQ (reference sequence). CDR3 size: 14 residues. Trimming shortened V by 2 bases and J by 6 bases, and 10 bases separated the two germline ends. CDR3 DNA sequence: TGTGCCAGCAGCTTAATCTCAGGGGCCGGGGAGCTGTTTTTT. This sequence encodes CASSLISGAGELFF. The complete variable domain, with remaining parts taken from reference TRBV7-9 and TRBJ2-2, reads DTGVSQNPRHKITKRGQNVTFRCDPISEHNRLYWYRQTLGQGPEFLTYFQNEAQLEKSRLLSDRFSAERPKGSFSTLEIQRTEQGDSAMYLCASSLISGAGELFFGEGSRLTVL.

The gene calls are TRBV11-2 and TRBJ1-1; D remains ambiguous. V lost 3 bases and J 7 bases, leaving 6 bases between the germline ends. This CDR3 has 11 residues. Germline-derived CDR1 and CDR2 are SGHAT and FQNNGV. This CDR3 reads CASSFEGEAFF. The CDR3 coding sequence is TGTGCCAGCAGCTTCGAGGGTGAAGCTTTCTTT.

The chain's CDR3 is CASSPQSGGIADTQYF. CDR3 DNA: TGTGCCAGCAGCCCTCAGTCGGGGGGTATCGCAGATACGCAGTATTTT. V is TRBV7-3 and J is TRBJ2-3; 7 positions agree with TRBD2. CDR3 size: 16 residues. J was trimmed by 4 bases and V by 5 bases; bases with no gene match: 12. Per the germline V gene, CDR1 is SGHTA and CDR2 is FQGTGA.